Listed below are T cell receptor beta chains from one sample, sequenced in a study of PD-1 blockade in classical Hodgkin lymphoma. The assay was immunoSEQ multiplex PCR, and TCRdb's table has in-frame clones only and misses some. The sample contains tens of thousands of clones, around 78% of which appear only once. The source material was peripheral blood mononuclear cells (PBMCs), sampled before the fourth cycle of nivolumab. The origin of the receptors is a human donor with classical Hodgkin lymphoma. CDR3s include the opening cysteine and the closing phenylalanine or tryptophan. The D gene is left open where the match is weak. Rows give clone size only sometimes, using once, few, many, or a class for an expanded clone.

NA | TRBJ2-3 | TRBD1 | TRBV5-1 | CASSLQRTGGTDTQYF | TGCGCCAGCAGCTTGCAACGGACAGGGGGCACAGATACGCAGTATTTT
once | TRBJ1-1 | NA | TRBV9 | CASSVGAGSDTEAFF | TGTGCCAGCAGCGTAGGGGCAGGGTCGGACACTGAAGCTTTCTTT
NA | TRBJ2-5 | NA | TRBV5-6 | CASSLGEETQYF | TGTGCCAGCAGCTTGGGGGAAGAGACCCAGTACTTC
NA | TRBJ2-7 | TRBD2 | TRBV6-5 | CASSYGLAGVYEQYF | TGTGCCAGCAGTTACGGGCTAGCGGGGGTCTACGAGCAGTACTTC
once | TRBJ1-2 | TRBD1 | TRBV6-6 | CASSPGQGHGYTF | TGTGCCAGCAGTCCCGGACAGGGCCATGGCTACACCTTC
NA | TRBJ2-1 | TRBD2 | TRBV10-3 | CAISAPGLATNEQFF | TGTGCCATCAGCGCCCCGGGACTAGCCACTAATGAGCAGTTCTTC
once | TRBJ2-2 | TRBD1 | TRBV5-1 | CASSITGTGRATGELFF | TGCGCCAGCAGCATTACCGGGACAGGGAGGGCAACCGGGGAGCTGTTTTTT
NA | TRBJ2-5 | NA | TRBV5-6 | CASSLYKETQYF | TGTGCCAGCAGCTTGTACAAAGAGACCCAGTACTTC
NA | TRBJ1-5 | NA | TRBV27 | CASSRGRNQPQHF | TGTGCCAGCAGTCGGGGACGCAATCAGCCCCAGCATTTT
NA | TRBJ2-3 | TRBD1 | TRBV11-2 | CASTTGTGATDTQYF | TGTGCCAGCACTACCGGGACAGGCGCCACAGATACGCAGTATTTT
NA | TRBJ1-1 | NA | TRBV9 | CASSVGLKSEAFF | TGTGCCAGCAGCGTAGGACTTAAATCTGAAGCTTTCTTT
NA | TRBJ2-2 | NA | TRBV6-4 | CASSDSEGGKSTGELFF | TGTGCCAGCAGTGACTCTGAGGGGGGCAAGTCCACCGGGGAGCTGTTTTTT
NA | TRBJ2-1 | NA | TRBV29-1 | CSLSRSPYNEQFF | TGCAGCCTGTCTAGAAGTCCTTACAATGAGCAGTTCTTC
NA | TRBJ1-2 | NA | TRBV6-6 | CASSYGQGGDYGYTF | TGTGCCAGCAGTTACGGGCAGGGAGGGGACTATGGCTACACCTTC
NA | TRBJ1-2 | TRBD1 | TRBV2 | CASSEEMGTGGDGYTF | TGTGCCAGCAGTGAAGAAATGGGGACAGGGGGCGATGGCTACACCTTC
NA | TRBJ2-1 | NA | TRBV6-6 | CASSRPYNEQFF | TGTGCCAGCAGCCGGCCTTACAATGAGCAGTTCTTC
NA | TRBJ2-7 | NA | TRBV7-2 | CASSLYRDYEQYF | TGTGCCAGCAGCTTGTACAGGGACTACGAGCAGTACTTC
NA | TRBJ2-2 | NA | TRBV2 | CASRQNGGTGELFF | TGTGCCAGCCGCCAAAACGGGGGAACCGGGGAGCTGTTTTTT
NA | TRBJ1-2 | TRBD1 | TRBV18 | CASSPGQGINYGYTF | TGTGCCAGCTCACCTGGACAGGGTATCAACTATGGCTACACCTTC
NA | TRBJ2-3 | TRBD2 | TRBV19 | CASSIVGGRGTDTQYF | TGTGCCAGTAGTATAGTAGGCGGGAGGGGCACAGATACGCAGTATTTT
NA | TRBJ1-4 | NA | TRBV5-4 | CASSSSNEKLFF | TGTGCCAGCAGCTCAAGCAATGAAAAACTGTTTTTT
NA | TRBJ1-2 | TRBD1 | TRBV10-3 | CAISDWGIGQGGYGYTF | TGTGCCATCAGTGACTGGGGCATCGGACAGGGAGGGTATGGCTACACCTTC
NA | TRBJ2-7 | NA | TRBV7-9 | CASSLSDRELRHF | TGTGCCAGCAGCTTATCGGACAGAGAACTGCGGCACTTC
NA | TRBJ1-4 | NA | TRBV6-1 | CASSVQGRTNEKLFF | TGTGCCAGCAGTGTTCAGGGTAGGACTAATGAAAAACTGTTTTTT
NA | TRBJ1-2 | NA | TRBV6-5 | CASRQHRGGYGYTF | TGTGCCAGCAGACAACATAGGGGGGGCTATGGCTACACCTTC
NA | TRBJ1-1 | NA | TRBV7-8 | CASSFRESTEAFF | TGTGCCAGCAGCTTCAGAGAGAGCACTGAAGCTTTCTTT
NA | TRBJ2-2 | NA | TRBV6-5 | CASSYSWDSGELFF | TGTGCCAGCAGTTACTCATGGGACTCCGGGGAGCTGTTTTTT
NA | TRBJ1-2 | NA | TRBV7-9 | CASSLGTVYGYTF | TGTGCCAGCAGCTTGGGGACCGTCTATGGCTACACCTTC
NA | TRBJ2-3 | TRBD2 | TRBV5-8 | CASSLLREVATDTQYF | TGTGCCAGCAGCTTGTTGCGGGAGGTAGCCACAGATACGCAGTATTTT
many | TRBJ2-2 | NA | TRBV19 | CASSIRVTGSNTGELFF | TGTGCCAGTAGTATCCGCGTCACAGGGTCGAACACCGGGGAGCTGTTTTTT
NA | TRBJ1-2 | NA | TRBV5-5 | CASSRRLQGASGYTF | TGTGCCAGCAGCCGAAGATTACAGGGAGCGAGTGGCTACACCTTC
few | TRBJ2-1 | TRBD2 | TRBV7-2 | CASSSRTSGRIYEQFF | TGTGCCAGCAGCTCCCGGACTAGCGGGAGGATCTATGAGCAGTTCTTC
NA | TRBJ2-7 | NA | TRBV10-3 | CAISDSPTVTYEQYF | TGTGCCATCAGTGATTCCCCGACCGTTACCTACGAGCAGTACTTC
NA | TRBJ2-3 | NA | TRBV11-3 | CASSLTTQSTDTQYF | TGTGCCAGCAGCTTAACTACCCAAAGCACAGATACGCAGTATTTT
few | TRBJ2-2 | TRBD1 | TRBV18 | CASSPTTGGSVDTGELFF | TGTGCCAGCTCACCTACGACAGGGGGCTCGGTGGACACCGGGGAGCTGTTTTTT
NA | TRBJ1-2 | NA | TRBV6-5 | CASSYGEGGYGYTF | TGTGCCAGCAGTTACGGGGAAGGAGGCTATGGCTACACCTTC
NA | TRBJ1-6 | TRBD1 | TRBV6-1 | CASSETDRPSSYNSPLHF | TGTGCCAGCAGTGAGACGGACAGGCCGAGCTCCTATAATTCACCCCTCCACTTT
NA | TRBJ1-4 | TRBD1 | TRBV4-1 | CASSQQGANEKLFF | TGCGCCAGCAGCCAGCAGGGGGCGAATGAAAAACTGTTTTTT
NA | TRBJ2-7 | NA | TRBV6-6 | CASRFVDNAYEQYF | TGTGCCAGCAGGTTCGTGGACAACGCCTACGAGCAGTACTTC
few | TRBJ2-7 | TRBD1 | TRBV9 | CASSAGQGNEQYF | TGTGCCAGCAGCGCAGGACAGGGAAACGAGCAGTACTTC
once | TRBJ2-5 | NA | TRBV7-9 | CASSLGTGAAPETQYF | TGTGCCAGCAGCTTAGGTACGGGGGCCGCTCCTGAGACCCAGTACTTC
NA | TRBJ2-1 | TRBD2 | TRBV6-6 | CASSKGLAGEGEQFF | TGTGCCAGCAGTAAGGGACTAGCGGGAGAAGGTGAGCAGTTCTTC
NA | TRBJ2-7 | NA | TRBV19 | CASSIGISYEQYF | TGTGCCAGTAGTATAGGGATATCCTACGAGCAGTACTTC
NA | TRBJ2-5 | NA | TRBV5-1 | CASSPGQSQETQYF | TGCGCCAGCAGCCCGGGACAAAGCCAAGAGACCCAGTACTTC
NA | TRBJ2-7 | NA | TRBV6-6 | CASSYQVRGPYEQYF | TGTGCCAGCAGTTACCAGGTCAGGGGACCCTACGAGCAGTACTTC
NA | TRBJ1-4 | TRBD1 | TRBV10-3 | CAINRQGPTNEKLFF | TGTGCCATCAACCGACAGGGACCAACTAATGAAAAACTGTTTTTT
NA | TRBJ2-1 | NA | TRBV7-3 | CASSLTEYNEQFF | TGTGCCAGCAGCTTAACGGAGTACAATGAGCAGTTCTTC
NA | TRBJ1-1 | TRBD1 | TRBV28 | CASSPGLGTANTEAFF | TGTGCCAGCAGTCCCGGGCTTGGGACAGCGAACACTGAAGCTTTCTTT
NA | TRBJ2-5 | NA | TRBV19 | CASSTISQETQYF | TGTGCCAGTAGCACTATCAGTCAAGAGACCCAGTACTTC
NA | TRBJ1-1 | NA | TRBV6-5 | CASSYSVFMNTEAFF | TGTGCCAGCAGTTACTCTGTCTTCATGAACACTGAAGCTTTCTTT
few | TRBJ2-3 | NA | TRBV11-2 | CASSYLAGSSTDTQYF | TGTGCCAGCAGCTACCTAGCAGGTTCTAGCACAGATACGCAGTATTTT
NA | TRBJ2-1 | TRBD2 | TRBV18 | CASSLSGRAYNEQFF | TGTGCCAGCTCCCTTAGCGGGAGAGCTTACAATGAGCAGTTCTTC
NA | TRBJ2-7 | TRBD2 | TRBV5-1 | CASSLGSGGAGEQYF | TGCGCCAGCAGCTTGGGTAGCGGGGGGGCCGGGGAGCAGTACTTC
NA | TRBJ2-4 | NA | TRBV5-4 | CASSPDRNIQYF | TGTGCCAGCAGCCCCGACAGAAACATTCAGTACTTC
NA | TRBJ2-7 | NA | TRBV13 | CASSLDHEQYF | TGTGCCAGCAGCTTAGACCACGAGCAGTACTTC
NA | TRBJ1-5 | NA | TRBV10-2 | CASSWTASNQPQHF | TGCGCCAGCAGCTGGACGGCTAGCAATCAGCCCCAGCATTTT
once | TRBJ1-1 | NA | TRBV5-4 | CATAGGVEAFF | TGTGCCACCGCCGGTGGGGTTGAAGCTTTCTTT
NA | TRBJ1-1 | TRBD1 | TRBV6-1 | CASSECWRGRCTEAFF | TGTGCCAGCAGTGAATGCTGGAGGGGGCGGTGCACTGAAGCTTTCTTT
few | TRBJ2-7 | TRBD2 | TRBV5-4 | CASSLGLAVYEQYF | TGTGCCAGCAGCTTGGGACTAGCGGTCTACGAGCAGTACTTC
NA | TRBJ2-7 | NA | TRBV2 | CASSVTVLTYEQYF | TGTGCCAGCAGTGTCACAGTACTAACCTACGAGCAGTACTTC